This T cell receptor (beta chain) was recorded in a study of cytomegalovirus exposure and HLA in healthy donors. Study information: From about 180 million T cells, an earlier analysis saw approximately 120 million unique TCR beta sequences.

The PCR used 60 Vbeta and 13 Jbeta primers. The protocol was immunoSEQ multiplex PCR, while the TCRdb copy is restricted to in-frame clones and leaves out a portion. The data show around 180,000 clones, roughly 88% seen once. The V gene end was trimmed by 1 base and the J gene end by 5 bases; junction bases not matched to a gene: 6. Germline CDR1 reads SGHVS; CDR2 reads FNYEAQ. The CDR3 runs to 15 residues. This clonotype was obtained from a girl aged 2-15 years in good health and CMV-seropositive. Specimen: PBMCs. The genes are TRBV7-6 and TRBJ2-5; 8 nucleotides agree with TRBD2. CDR3 loop: CASSLGTGGWETQYF. The CDR3 DNA sequence: TGTGCCAGCAGCTTAGGGACGGGAGGGTGGGAGACCCAGTACTTC.